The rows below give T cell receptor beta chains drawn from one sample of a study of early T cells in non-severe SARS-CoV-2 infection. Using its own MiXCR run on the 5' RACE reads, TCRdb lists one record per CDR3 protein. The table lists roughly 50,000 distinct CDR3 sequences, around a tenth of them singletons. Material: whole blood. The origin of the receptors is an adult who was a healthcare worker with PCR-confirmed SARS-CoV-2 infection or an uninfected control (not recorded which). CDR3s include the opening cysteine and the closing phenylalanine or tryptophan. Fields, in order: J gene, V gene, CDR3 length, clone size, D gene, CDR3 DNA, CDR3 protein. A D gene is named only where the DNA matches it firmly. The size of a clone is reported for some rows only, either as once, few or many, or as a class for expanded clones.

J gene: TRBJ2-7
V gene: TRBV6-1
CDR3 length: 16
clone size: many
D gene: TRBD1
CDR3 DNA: TGTGCCAGCAGCGAGGCGACAGGGGAGCCTACCTACGAGCAGTACTTC
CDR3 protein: CASSEATGEPTYEQYF

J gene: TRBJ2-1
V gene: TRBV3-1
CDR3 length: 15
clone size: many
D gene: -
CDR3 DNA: TGTGCCAGCAGCCAAGGCTTAAAGAGTTTTGATGAGCAGTTCTTC
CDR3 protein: CASSQGLKSFDEQFF

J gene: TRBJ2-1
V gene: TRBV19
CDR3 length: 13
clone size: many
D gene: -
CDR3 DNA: TGTGCCAGCGCATGGAGCTCCTACAATGAGCAGTTCTTC
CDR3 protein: CASAWSSYNEQFF

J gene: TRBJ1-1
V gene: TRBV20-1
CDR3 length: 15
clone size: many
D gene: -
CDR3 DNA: TGCAGTGCTCAAGAGATTCGTGGGCCTAACACTGAAGCTTTCTTT
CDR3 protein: CSAQEIRGPNTEAFF

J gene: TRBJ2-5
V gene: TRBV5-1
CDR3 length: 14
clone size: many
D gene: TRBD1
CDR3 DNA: TGCGCCAGCAGCCCGGGACAGGGGGAAGAGACCCAGTACTTC
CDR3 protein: CASSPGQGEETQYF

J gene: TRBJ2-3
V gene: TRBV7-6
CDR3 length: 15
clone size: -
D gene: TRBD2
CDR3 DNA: TGTGCCAGCAGCTTAGTGGGCGGGAGCAAAGATACGCAGTATTTT
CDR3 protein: CASSLVGGSKDTQYF

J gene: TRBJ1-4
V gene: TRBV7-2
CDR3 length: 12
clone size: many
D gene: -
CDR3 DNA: TGTGCCAGCAGCTCTCGAGGTGAAAAACTGTTTTTT
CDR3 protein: CASSSRGEKLFF

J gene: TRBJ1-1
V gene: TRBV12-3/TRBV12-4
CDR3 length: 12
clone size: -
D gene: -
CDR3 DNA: TGTGCCAGCAGACCGGATAACACTGAAGCTTTCTTT
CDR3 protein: CASRPDNTEAFF

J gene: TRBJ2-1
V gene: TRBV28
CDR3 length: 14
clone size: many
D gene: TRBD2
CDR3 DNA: TGTGCCAGCAGGCGGGAGGGCCGCCTCTTAGAGCAGTTCTTC
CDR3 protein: CASRREGRLLEQFF

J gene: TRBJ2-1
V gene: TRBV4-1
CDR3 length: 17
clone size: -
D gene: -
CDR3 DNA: TGCGCCAGCAGCATACGAGGATCTAGAGTGACCCTCAATGAGCAGTTCTTC
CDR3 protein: CASSIRGSRVTLNEQFF

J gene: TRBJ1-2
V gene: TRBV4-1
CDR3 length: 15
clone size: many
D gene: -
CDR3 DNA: TGCGCCAGCAGCACTAACTGGGATTTGAGTTATGGCTACACCTTC
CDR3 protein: CASSTNWDLSYGYTF

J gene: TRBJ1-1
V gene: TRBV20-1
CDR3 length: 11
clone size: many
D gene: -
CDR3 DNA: TGCAGTTGGGGGAAGAACACTGAAGCTTTCTTT
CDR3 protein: CSWGKNTEAFF

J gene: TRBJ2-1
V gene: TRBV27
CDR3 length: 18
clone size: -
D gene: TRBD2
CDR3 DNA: TGTGCCAGCAGTCCCTACCTACGGTCGCAGCGGGAGAGCAATGAGCAGTTCTTC
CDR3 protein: CASSPYLRSQRESNEQFF

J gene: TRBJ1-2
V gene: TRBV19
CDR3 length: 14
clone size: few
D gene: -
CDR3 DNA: TGTGCCAGCTCCCGACCCTCCGGACGCCCTGGCTACACCTTC
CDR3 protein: CASSRPSGRPGYTF

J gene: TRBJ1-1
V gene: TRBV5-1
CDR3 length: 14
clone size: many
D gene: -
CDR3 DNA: TGCGCCAGCAGCTTAGTTGAGGGCCTCACTGAAGCTTTCTTT
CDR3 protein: CASSLVEGLTEAFF

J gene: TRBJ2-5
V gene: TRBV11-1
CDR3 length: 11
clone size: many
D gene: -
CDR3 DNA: TGTGCCAGCAGCTACGATCAGACCCAGTACTTC
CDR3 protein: CASSYDQTQYF

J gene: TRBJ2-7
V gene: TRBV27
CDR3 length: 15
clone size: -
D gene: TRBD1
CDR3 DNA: TGTGCCAGCAGCCCGTGGACAGGGAGAAACAACGAGCAGTACTTC
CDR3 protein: CASSPWTGRNNEQYF

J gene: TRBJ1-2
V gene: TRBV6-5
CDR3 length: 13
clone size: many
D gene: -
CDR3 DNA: TGTGCCAGCAGTTATCAGGGGTGGTATGGCTACACCTTC
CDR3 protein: CASSYQGWYGYTF

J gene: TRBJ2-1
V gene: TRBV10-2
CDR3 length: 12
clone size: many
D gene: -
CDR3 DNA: TGCGCCAGCAGTGCCCAGCGCGGTGAGCAGTTCTTC
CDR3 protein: CASSAQRGEQFF

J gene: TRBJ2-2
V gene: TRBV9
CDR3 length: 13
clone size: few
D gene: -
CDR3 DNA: TGTGCCAGCAGCGTAGATTGGACCGGGGAGCTGTTTTTT
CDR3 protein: CASSVDWTGELFF

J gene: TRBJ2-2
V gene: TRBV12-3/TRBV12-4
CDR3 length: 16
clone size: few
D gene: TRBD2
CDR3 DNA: TGTGCCAGCAGTTCCTACTCGAGCGGGAGCACCGGGGAGCTGTTTTTT
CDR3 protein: CASSSYSSGSTGELFF

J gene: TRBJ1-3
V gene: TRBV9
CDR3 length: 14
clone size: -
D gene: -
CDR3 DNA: TGTGCCAGCAGCGTAGTGGACAGTGGAAACACCATATATTTT
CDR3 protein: CASSVVDSGNTIYF

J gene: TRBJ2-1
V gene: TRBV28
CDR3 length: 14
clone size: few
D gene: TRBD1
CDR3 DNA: TGTGCCAGCAGCCTACCGGGACAGGGCCATGAGCAGTTCTTC
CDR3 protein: CASSLPGQGHEQFF

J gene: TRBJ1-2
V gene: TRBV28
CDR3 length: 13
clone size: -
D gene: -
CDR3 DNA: TGTGCCAGCAGTTCCCCCCAAGCCTATGGCTACACCTTC
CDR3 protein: CASSSPQAYGYTF

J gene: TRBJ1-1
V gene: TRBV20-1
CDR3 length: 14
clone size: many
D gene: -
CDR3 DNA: TGCAGTGCTAGGAACAGGGAAGATATCACTGAAGCTTTCTTT
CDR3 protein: CSARNREDITEAFF

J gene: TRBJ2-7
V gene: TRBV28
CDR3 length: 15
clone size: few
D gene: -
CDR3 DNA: TGTGCCAGCAGTGCCGGGGCGGCAGGTTCCTACGAGCAGTACTTC
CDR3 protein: CASSAGAAGSYEQYF

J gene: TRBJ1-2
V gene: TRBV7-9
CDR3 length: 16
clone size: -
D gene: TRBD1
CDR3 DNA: TGTGCCAGCAGTTCCGCAGAAACAGGGGTAGCCTATGGCTACACCTTC
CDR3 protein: CASSSAETGVAYGYTF

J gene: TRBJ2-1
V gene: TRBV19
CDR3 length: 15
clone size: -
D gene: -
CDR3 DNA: TGTGCCAGTAGCCGACTAGGGAATCTCTACAATGAGCAGTTCTTC
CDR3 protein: CASSRLGNLYNEQFF

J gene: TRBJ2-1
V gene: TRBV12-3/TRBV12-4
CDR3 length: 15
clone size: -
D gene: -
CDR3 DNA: TGTGCCAGCAGTTTTGGGATCATCCCCTACAATGAGCAGTTCTTC
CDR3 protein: CASSFGIIPYNEQFF

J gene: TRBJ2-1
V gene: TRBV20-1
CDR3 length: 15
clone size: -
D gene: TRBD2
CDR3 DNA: TGCAGTGCCCACGAGCGGGGCAGCTCCTACAATGAGCAGTTCTTC
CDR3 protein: CSAHERGSSYNEQFF

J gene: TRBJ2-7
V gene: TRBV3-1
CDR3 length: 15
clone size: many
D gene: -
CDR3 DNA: TGTGCCAGCAGCCAAGGAGGCGGGGGCCGAAACGAGCAGTACTTC
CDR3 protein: CASSQGGGGRNEQYF